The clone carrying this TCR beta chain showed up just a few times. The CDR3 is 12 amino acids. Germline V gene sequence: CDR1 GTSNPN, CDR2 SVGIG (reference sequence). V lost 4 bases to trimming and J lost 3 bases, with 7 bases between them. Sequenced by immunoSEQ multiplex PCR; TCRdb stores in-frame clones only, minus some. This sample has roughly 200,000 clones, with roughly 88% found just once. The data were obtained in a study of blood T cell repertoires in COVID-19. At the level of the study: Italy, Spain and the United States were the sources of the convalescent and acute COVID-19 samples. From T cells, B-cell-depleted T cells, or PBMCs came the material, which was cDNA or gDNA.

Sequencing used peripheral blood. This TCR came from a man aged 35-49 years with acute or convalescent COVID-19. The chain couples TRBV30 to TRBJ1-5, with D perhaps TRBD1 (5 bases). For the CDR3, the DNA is TGTGCCTGGAACAGGAACAATCAGCCCCAGCATTTT. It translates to CAWNRNNQPQHF.